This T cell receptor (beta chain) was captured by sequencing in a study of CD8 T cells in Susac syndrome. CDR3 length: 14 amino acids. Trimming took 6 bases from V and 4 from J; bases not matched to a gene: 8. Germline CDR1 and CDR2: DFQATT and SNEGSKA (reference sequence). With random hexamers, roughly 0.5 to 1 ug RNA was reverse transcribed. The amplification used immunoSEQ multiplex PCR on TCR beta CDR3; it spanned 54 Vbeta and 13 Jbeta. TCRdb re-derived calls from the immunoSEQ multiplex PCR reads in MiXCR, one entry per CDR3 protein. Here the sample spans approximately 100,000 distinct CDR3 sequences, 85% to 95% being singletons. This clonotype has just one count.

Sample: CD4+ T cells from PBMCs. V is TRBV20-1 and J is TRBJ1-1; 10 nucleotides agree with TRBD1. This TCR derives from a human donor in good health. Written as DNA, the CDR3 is TGCAGTGCCGGGATGCGGACAGGGGGCACTGAAGCTTTCTTT. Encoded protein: CSAGMRTGGTEAFF.